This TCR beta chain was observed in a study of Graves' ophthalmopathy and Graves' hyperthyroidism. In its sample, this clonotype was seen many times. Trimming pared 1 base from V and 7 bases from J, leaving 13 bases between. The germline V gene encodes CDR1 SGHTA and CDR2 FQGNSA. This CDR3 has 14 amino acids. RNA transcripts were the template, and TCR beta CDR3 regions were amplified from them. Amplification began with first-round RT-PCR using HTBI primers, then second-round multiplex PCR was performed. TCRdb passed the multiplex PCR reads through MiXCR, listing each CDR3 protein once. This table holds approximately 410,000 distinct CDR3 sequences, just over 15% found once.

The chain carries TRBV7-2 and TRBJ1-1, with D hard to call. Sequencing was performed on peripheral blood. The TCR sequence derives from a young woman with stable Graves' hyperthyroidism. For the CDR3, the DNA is TGTGCCAGCAGCTTAGTAGGAGGAGCCCTTGAAGCTTTCTTT. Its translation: CASSLVGGALEAFF.